The 5 T cell receptor beta chains in this list originate from one sample, sequenced in a study of cytomegalovirus exposure and HLA in healthy donors. Only in-frame clones appear in the TCRdb table, and some are missing; sequencing was by immunoSEQ multiplex PCR. Among roughly 250,000 clones listed, around 87% were seen once. The sequencing input was PBMCs. Every receptor here comes from a man younger than 30 in good health and CMV-seronegative.

This clone has only one observation. The CDR3 nucleotides are TGTGCCAGCAGCTTAGGTAGCGGGGGGGCCGCAGAGCAGTTCTTC. Protein sequence: CASSLGSGGAAEQFF. V is TRBV7-9 and J is TRBJ2-1; TRBD2 agrees at 11 bases. The CDR3 is made up of 15 amino acids. Losses at the gene ends were 1 base for V and 10 bases for J; bases not matched to a gene: 6. Germline lookup yields CDR1 SEHNR and CDR2 FQNEAQ (reference sequence).

The chain employs TRBV28 and TRBJ1-1; no clear D. Germline V lookup: CDR1 MDHEN, CDR2 SYDVKM. V gave up 2 bases and J gave up 8 bases, with 9 bases separating them. The CDR3 is 12 amino acids. The CDR3 region is CASSLAKTEAFF. The CDR3 DNA reads as TGTGCCAGCAGTTTAGCGAAGACAGAAGCTTTCTTT.

This sequence joins TRBV5-5 and TRBJ2-5, with 7 bases aligning to TRBD1. Per the germline V gene, CDR1 is SGHKS and CDR2 is YYEKEE (reference sequence). The CDR3 extends over 17 amino acids. Trimming at V came to 2 bases and at J to 4 bases, leaving 14 bases not matched to a gene. Written as DNA, the CDR3 is TGTGCCAGCAGCTTCACAGGGGTGGGGACAATGGTAGAGACCCAGTACTTC. Protein: CASSFTGVGTMVETQYF.

The chain joins TRBV7-9 to TRBJ1-1; 7 bases line up with TRBD1. Germline V gene sequence: CDR1 SEHNR, CDR2 FQNEAQ (reference sequence). There are 13 residues in the CDR3. V lost 4 bases and J lost 7; bases outside the gene matches: 6. DNA of the CDR3: TGTGCCAGCAGCTCACTAGGGGACAGTGAAGCTTTCTTT. This codes for CASSSLGDSEAFF.

This chain joins TRBV29-1 and TRBJ2-1; D is possibly TRBD1 (5 bases). The CDR3 covers 13 residues. V was clipped by 4 bases and J by 8 bases, with 15 bases between them. Per germline, CDR1 SQVTM and CDR2 ANQGSEA. The CDR3: CSVGGRYSDEQFF. The CDR3 bases are TGCAGCGTTGGGGGCCGTTATAGTGATGAGCAGTTCTTC.